These T cell receptor beta chains were read from a single sample in a study of shared clonotypes between healthy human individuals. Profiling relied on immunoSEQ multiplex PCR, and the TCRdb table lists in-frame clones only, not all of them. This table holds 2,500,000 or so clones, over 85% found once. Sequencing was carried out using naive CD4+ T cells sorted from blood. The receptors derive from a man younger than 35 in good health. CDR3s leave out the opening cysteine and the closing phenylalanine or tryptophan. Not all rows give a size; the values are once, few, many and, for expanded clones, a class.

J	size	V	CDR3
TRBJ1-6	-	TRBV29-1	SAGGLGSPLH
TRBJ1-2	-	TRBV6-6	ASSYDSNYGYT
TRBJ2-3	-	TRBV7-2	ASSLAPGGGSDTQY
TRBJ2-2	-	TRBV19	ATSAQGDTGELF
TRBJ2-1	-	TRBV2	ASRENLAGGPGLQF
TRBJ1-5	-	TRBV12-5	ASGVNQPQH
TRBJ2-3	-	TRBV27	ASSRSGWDTQY
TRBJ2-7	-	TRBV2	ASRKDRASSYEQY
TRBJ2-3	-	TRBV18	ASSPGQVGTDTQY
TRBJ1-4	-	TRBV5-4	ASSSGGTNEKLF
TRBJ2-5	-	TRBV30	AWSFTRPLETQY
TRBJ1-5	-	TRBV30	AFGTDSNQPQH
TRBJ2-7	-	TRBV6-5	ASSRLTGSYEQY
TRBJ1-1	-	TRBV5-4	ASRKSGQPVYTEAF
TRBJ1-5	-	TRBV28	ASSTVYSNQPQH
TRBJ1-1	-	TRBV5-1	ASSSAGGNTEAF
TRBJ1-5	-	TRBV10-2	ASIETGGAGAQPQH
TRBJ2-5	once	TRBV5-8	ASSLGQGKSETQY
TRBJ1-2	-	TRBV6-6	ASSYTGDYGYT
TRBJ1-6	-	TRBV27	ASSPRDRLFYNSPLH
TRBJ2-1	once	TRBV11-2	ASSLGRSGGYNEQF
TRBJ2-1	-	TRBV6-1	ASSEALGPGMDEQF
TRBJ2-2	-	TRBV7-2	ASSFYTAGELF
TRBJ1-5	-	TRBV29-1	SVRNGGNQPQH
TRBJ2-3	-	TRBV5-4	ASSLEGRGVGTDTQY
TRBJ2-7	-	TRBV4-1	ASSQGLAGGYQSYEQY
TRBJ2-6	-	TRBV28	ASSLLTGVGPSGANVLT
TRBJ2-7	-	TRBV5-1	ASSSRQAKYEQY
TRBJ1-4	-	TRBV4-1	ASSQGQRVANEKLF
TRBJ2-5	-	TRBV5-4	ASSFAGQETQY
TRBJ2-7	-	TRBV30	AWSVSPEQY
TRBJ1-2	once	TRBV7-9	ATDQPLEQLKSGEEGYT
TRBJ2-1	-	TRBV5-1	ASSLVQGAPNEQF
TRBJ1-1	-	TRBV10-1	ASSESTGKGTEAF
TRBJ1-2	-	TRBV9	ASSVVPEGAGGYT
TRBJ2-2	-	TRBV13	ASSLVRGTGELF
TRBJ1-4	-	TRBV18	ASSPTRANEKLF
TRBJ1-1	-	TRBV1	TSSVRGPTAMNTEAF
TRBJ2-4	-	TRBV18	ASSPGQWHEVQY
TRBJ2-1	-	TRBV6-5	ASSYGGPWDEQF
TRBJ2-1	-	TRBV27	ASSPGGEQF
TRBJ2-5	-	TRBV6-1	ASSPRGTRTETQY
TRBJ2-1	-	TRBV19	ASSSKRSGTYNEQF
TRBJ1-2	-	TRBV18	ASSPPPGQVYGYT
TRBJ2-7	-	TRBV10-1	ASSARERNYEQY
TRBJ2-1	-	TRBV2	ASITDSAVYNEQF
TRBJ2-7	once	TRBV6-1	ASSERNGRFVYEQY
TRBJ2-5	once	TRBV9	ASSVGLAGGWETQY
TRBJ1-4	-	TRBV7-9	ASSGSRTGDEKLF
TRBJ1-4	few	TRBV25-1	ASRDRGYEKLF
TRBJ2-7	-	TRBV9	ASSPSSGGHNEQY
TRBJ2-3	once	TRBV20-1	SARADEQY
TRBJ2-2	-	TRBV7-9	ASSLMAGSNTGELF
TRBJ2-1	-	TRBV7-3	ASSSRGGTYNEQF
TRBJ1-4	-	TRBV2	ASRDGQGGEKLF